This entry lists 8 T cell receptor beta chains sequenced from one sample in a study of T-cell memory formation after mild COVID-19. TCRdb reprocessed the 5' RACE reads via MiXCR and lists one record per CDR3 protein. Of about 340,000 distinct CDR3 sequences in the sample, 13% are singletons; the top ten hold about 20%. Sequences were obtained from PBMCs or a T cell subset sorted from them (not recorded which). All receptors derive from a young man who had mild COVID-19 (a few samples of this study predate the infection). Cell type and time point are not known.

The count of this clonotype is one. The chain links TRBV29-1 to TRBJ1-1; tentatively, D is TRBD1 (5 bases). CDR1 is SQVTM, CDR2 ANQGSEA, per germline. The CDR3 has 9 residues. V lost 3 bases, J lost 11 bases, and 7 bases lay in between. The CDR3 nucleotides read TGCAGCGTTGACAGGGCCGCTTTCTTT. It codes for CSVDRAAFF.

This clonotype was seen a handful of times. The chain joins TRBV7-6 to TRBJ1-1; possible D gene TRBD1, 6 bases. This CDR3 spans 14 amino acids. CDR1 is SGHVS, CDR2 FNYEAQ, per germline. The V and J ends lost 1 base and 4 bases respectively, with 10 bases between them. In nucleotides, the CDR3 is TGTGCCAGCAGCTTAGATTACAGGGCCACTGAAGCTTTCTTT. Its translation: CASSLDYRATEAFF.

The chain uses TRBV15 and TRBJ1-1, with D uncertain. Germline V gene sequence: CDR1 LNHNV, CDR2 YYDKDF (reference sequence). The V and J ends lost 0 bases and 9 bases respectively, with 8 bases between them. This CDR3 region has 12 residues. Written as DNA, the CDR3 is TGTGCCACCAGCAGAGACTGGGATCAAGCTTTCTTT. It specifies CATSRDWDQAFF.

This clonotype was seen a handful of times. This chain joins TRBV3-1 and TRBJ1-6; weak D call: TRBD1 (5 bases). Germline V lookup: CDR1 LGHDT, CDR2 YNNKEL (reference sequence). The CDR3 contains 12 residues. Trimming shortened V by 4 bases and J by 8 bases, and 6 bases separated the two germline ends. The CDR3 sequence: CASSRDDSPLHF. CDR3 sequence (DNA): TGTGCCAGCAGCCGGGACGATTCACCCCTCCACTTT.

There are a few counts of this clonotype. The chain links TRBV7-8 to TRBJ2-2, with 9 bases that match TRBD1. The V gene's germline CDR1 is SGHVS and CDR2 FQNEAQ. This CDR3 comprises 24 residues. Germline trimming cut 8 bases from V and 4 bases from J; bases unmatched to any gene: 35. The CDR3 loop reads CASPNTGTGRGTNRTPAGTGELFF. The CDR3 region has the DNA TGTGCCAGCCCTAATACGGGGACAGGGAGAGGGACTAACAGGACCCCAGCGGGCACCGGGGAGCTGTTTTTT.

CDR3 protein: CASSLATWAGPLNEQFF. As DNA, the CDR3 is TGTGCCAGCAGCTTAGCGACCTGGGCGGGGCCCCTCAATGAGCAGTTCTTC. V and J are TRBV11-1 and TRBJ2-1, with TRBD2 as a possible D gene (6 bases). Trimming removed 0 bases at V and 6 bases at J, with 18 bases between. This CDR3 has 17 amino acids. Germline V CDR1 and CDR2: SGHAT, FQDESV (reference sequence).

V is TRBV12-3 or TRBV12-4 and J is TRBJ2-3; 8 bases map to TRBD2. V gave up 6 bases and J gave up 0 bases; unmatched junction bases: 14. The CDR3 length is 18 residues. The DNA for the CDR3 is TGTGCCAGCAGCCGGGGGGGACTAAGCGGGGTGAGCACAGATACGCAGTATTTT. Its protein is CASSRGGLSGVSTDTQYF.

The chain carries TRBV12-3 or TRBV12-4 and TRBJ1-5, with TRBD1 matching over 7 bases. This CDR3 contains 13 residues. Trimming at V came to 5 bases and at J to 7 bases, leaving 5 bases not matched to a gene. The CDR3 nucleotides are TGTGCCAGCAGTCGGGACAGCCGCCAGCCCCAGCATTTT. Its translation is CASSRDSRQPQHF.